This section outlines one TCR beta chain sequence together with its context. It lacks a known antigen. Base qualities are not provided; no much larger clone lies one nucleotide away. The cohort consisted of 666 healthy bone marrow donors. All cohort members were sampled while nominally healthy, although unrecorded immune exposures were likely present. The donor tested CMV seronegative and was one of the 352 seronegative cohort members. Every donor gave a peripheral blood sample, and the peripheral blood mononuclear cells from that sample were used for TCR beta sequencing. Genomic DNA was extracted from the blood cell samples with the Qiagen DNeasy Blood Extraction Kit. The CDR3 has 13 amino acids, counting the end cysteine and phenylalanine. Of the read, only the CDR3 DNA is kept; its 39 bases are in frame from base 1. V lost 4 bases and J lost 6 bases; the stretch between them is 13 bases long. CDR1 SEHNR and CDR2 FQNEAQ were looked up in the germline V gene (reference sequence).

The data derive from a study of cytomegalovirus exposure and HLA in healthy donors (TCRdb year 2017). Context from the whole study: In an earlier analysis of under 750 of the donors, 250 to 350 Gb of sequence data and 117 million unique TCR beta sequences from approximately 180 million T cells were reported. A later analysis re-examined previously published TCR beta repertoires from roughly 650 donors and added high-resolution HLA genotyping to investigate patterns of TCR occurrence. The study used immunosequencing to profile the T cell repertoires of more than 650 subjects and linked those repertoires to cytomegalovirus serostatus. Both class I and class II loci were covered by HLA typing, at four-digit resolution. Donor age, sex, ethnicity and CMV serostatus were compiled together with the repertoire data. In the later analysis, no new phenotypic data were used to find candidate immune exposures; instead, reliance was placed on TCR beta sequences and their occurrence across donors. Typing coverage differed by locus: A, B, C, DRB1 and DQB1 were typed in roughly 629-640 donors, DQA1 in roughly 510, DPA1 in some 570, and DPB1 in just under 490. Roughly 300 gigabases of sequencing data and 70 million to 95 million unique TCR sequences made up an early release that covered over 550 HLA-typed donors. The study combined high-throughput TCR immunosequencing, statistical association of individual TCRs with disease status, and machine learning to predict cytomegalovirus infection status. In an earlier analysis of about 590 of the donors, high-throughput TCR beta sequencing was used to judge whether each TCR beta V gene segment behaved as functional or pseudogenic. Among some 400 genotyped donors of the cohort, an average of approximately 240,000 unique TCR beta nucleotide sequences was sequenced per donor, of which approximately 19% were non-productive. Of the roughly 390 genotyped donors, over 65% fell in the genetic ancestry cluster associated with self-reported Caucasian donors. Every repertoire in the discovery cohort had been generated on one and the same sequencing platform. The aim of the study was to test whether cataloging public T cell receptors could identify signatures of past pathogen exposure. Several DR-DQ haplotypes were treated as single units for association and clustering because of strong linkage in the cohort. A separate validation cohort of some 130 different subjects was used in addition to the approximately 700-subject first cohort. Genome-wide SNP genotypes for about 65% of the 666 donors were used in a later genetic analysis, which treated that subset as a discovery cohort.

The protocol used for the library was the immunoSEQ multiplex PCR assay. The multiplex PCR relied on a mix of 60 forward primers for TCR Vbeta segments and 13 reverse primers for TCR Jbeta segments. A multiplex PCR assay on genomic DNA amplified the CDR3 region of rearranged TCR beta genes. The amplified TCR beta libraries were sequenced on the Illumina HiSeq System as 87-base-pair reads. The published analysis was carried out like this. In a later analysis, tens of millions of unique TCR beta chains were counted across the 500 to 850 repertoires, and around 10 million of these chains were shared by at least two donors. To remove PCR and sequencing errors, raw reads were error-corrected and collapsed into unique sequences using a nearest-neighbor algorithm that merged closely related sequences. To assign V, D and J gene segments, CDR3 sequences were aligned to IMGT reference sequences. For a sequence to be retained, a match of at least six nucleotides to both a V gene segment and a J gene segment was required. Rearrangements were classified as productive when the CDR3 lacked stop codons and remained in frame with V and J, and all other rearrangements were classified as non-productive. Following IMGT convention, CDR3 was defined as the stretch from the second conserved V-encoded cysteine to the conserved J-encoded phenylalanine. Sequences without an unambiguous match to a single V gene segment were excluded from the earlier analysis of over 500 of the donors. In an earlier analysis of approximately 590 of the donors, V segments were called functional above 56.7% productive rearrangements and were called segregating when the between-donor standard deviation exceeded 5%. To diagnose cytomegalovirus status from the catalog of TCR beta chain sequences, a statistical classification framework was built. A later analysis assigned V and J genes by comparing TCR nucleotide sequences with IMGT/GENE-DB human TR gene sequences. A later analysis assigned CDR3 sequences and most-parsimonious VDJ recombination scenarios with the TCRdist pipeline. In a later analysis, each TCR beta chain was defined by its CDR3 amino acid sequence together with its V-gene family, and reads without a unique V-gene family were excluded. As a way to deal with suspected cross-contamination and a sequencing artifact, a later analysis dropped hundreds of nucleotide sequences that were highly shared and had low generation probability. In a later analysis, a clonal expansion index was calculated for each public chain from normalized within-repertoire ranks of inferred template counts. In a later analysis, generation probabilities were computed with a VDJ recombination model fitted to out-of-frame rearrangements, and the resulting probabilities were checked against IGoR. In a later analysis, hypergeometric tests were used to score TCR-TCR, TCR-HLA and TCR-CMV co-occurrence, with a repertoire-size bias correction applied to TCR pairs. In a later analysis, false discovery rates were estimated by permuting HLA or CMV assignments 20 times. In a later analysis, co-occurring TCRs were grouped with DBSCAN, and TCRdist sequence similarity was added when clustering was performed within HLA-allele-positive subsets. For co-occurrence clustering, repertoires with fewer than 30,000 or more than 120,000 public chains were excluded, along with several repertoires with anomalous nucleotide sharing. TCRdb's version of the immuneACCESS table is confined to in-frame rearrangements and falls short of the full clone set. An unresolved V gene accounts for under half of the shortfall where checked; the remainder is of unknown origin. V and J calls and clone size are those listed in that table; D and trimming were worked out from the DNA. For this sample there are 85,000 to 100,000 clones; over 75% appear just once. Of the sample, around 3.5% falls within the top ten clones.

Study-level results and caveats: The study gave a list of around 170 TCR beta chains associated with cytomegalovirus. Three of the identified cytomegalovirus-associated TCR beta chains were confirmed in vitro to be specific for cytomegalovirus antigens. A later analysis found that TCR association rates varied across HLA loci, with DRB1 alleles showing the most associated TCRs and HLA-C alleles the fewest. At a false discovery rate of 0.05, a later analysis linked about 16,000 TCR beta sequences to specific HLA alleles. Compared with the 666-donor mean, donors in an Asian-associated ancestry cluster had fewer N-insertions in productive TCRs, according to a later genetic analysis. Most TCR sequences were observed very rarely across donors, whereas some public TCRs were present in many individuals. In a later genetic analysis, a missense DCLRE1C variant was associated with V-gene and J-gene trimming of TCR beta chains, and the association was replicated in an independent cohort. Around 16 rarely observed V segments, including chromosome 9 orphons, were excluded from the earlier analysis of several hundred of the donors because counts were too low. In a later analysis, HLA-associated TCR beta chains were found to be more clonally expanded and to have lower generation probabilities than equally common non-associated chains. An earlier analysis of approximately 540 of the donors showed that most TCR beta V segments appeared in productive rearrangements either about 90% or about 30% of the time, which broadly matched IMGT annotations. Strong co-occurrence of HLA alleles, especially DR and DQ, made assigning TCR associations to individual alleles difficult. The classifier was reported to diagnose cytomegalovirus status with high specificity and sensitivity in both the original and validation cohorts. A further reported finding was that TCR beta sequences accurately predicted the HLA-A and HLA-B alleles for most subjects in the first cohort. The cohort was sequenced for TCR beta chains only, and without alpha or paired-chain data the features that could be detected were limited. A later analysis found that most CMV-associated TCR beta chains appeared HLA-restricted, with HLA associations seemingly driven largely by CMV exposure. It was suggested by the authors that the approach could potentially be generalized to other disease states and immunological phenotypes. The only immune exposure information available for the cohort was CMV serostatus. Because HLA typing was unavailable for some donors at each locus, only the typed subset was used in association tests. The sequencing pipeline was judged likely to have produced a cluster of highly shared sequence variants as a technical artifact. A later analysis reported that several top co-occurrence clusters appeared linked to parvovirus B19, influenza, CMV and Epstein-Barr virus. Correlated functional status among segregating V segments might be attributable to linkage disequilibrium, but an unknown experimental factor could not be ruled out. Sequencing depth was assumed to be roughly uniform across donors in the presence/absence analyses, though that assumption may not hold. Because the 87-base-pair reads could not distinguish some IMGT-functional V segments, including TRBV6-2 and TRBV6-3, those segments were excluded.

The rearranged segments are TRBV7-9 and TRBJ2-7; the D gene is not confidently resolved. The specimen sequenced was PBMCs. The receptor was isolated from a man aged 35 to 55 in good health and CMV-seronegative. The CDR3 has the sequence CASSSSRGSEQYF. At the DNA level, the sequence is TGTGCCAGCAGCTCCAGTCGAGGAAGCGAGCAGTACTTC.